This is a list of T cell receptor beta chains from one sample in a study of T cells in Graves' hyperthyroidism and ophthalmopathy. From the multiplex PCR reads, TCRdb called clonotypes with MiXCR, one entry per CDR3 protein. This repertoire shows about 590,000 distinct CDR3 sequences, around a sixth found once; its top ten account for roughly 6.6%. The specimen sequenced was blood. These TCRs come from a woman between 25 and 40 years old with Graves' hyperthyroidism. The CDR3 runs from the conserved cysteine through the conserved F or W. The D gene is left open where the match is weak. Not every row has a clone size; where given, it reads once, few, many or a size class.

CDR3 protein: CASSEMFRRYSGANVLTF
CDR3 DNA: TGTGCCAGCAGTGAAATGTTCAGGCGTTACTCTGGGGCCAACGTCCTGACTTTC
D gene: -
V gene: TRBV6-1
J gene: TRBJ2-6
clone size: -

CDR3 protein: CASSPRTGGAGSYEQYF
CDR3 DNA: TGTGCCAGCAGTCCGCGGACAGGGGGTGCCGGTTCCTACGAGCAGTACTTC
D gene: TRBD1
V gene: TRBV27
J gene: TRBJ2-7
clone size: few

CDR3 protein: CASSLAGQESNQPQHF
CDR3 DNA: TGTGCCAGCAGTTTAGCGGGACAGGAGTCTAATCAGCCCCAGCATTTT
D gene: TRBD1
V gene: TRBV12-3/TRBV12-4
J gene: TRBJ1-5
clone size: few

CDR3 protein: CASRNLRDKNYGYTF
CDR3 DNA: TGCGCCAGCAGGAACTTGAGGGACAAGAACTATGGCTACACCTTC
D gene: -
V gene: TRBV4-1
J gene: TRBJ1-2
clone size: many

CDR3 protein: CASSRQVSSYNEQFF
CDR3 DNA: TGTGCCAGTAGTCGACAGGTTAGCTCCTACAATGAGCAGTTCTTC
D gene: -
V gene: TRBV19
J gene: TRBJ2-1
clone size: -

CDR3 protein: CASSQEVGVVEQFF
CDR3 DNA: TGTGCCAGCAGCCAAGAGGTGGGAGTTGTCGAGCAGTTCTTC
D gene: -
V gene: TRBV4-2
J gene: TRBJ2-1
clone size: few

CDR3 protein: CASSYSRGQGYEQYF
CDR3 DNA: TGTGCCAGCAGTTACTCCCGGGGACAGGGCTACGAGCAGTACTTC
D gene: TRBD1
V gene: TRBV6-5
J gene: TRBJ2-7
clone size: many

CDR3 protein: CATKGTGNNEQFF
CDR3 DNA: TGTGCCACCAAAGGGACAGGGAACAATGAGCAGTTCTTC
D gene: TRBD1
V gene: TRBV24-1
J gene: TRBJ2-1
clone size: many

CDR3 protein: CASRAGRTSTDTQYF
CDR3 DNA: TGTGCCAGCAGAGCCGGGCGGACTAGCACAGATACGCAGTATTTT
D gene: -
V gene: TRBV6-1
J gene: TRBJ2-3
clone size: many

CDR3 protein: CASSLGLYIYEQFF
CDR3 DNA: TGTGCCAGCAGCTTAGGACTATATATCTATGAGCAGTTCTTC
D gene: -
V gene: TRBV11-2
J gene: TRBJ2-1
clone size: many

CDR3 protein: CASSLSYFNPDTQYF
CDR3 DNA: TGTGCCAGCAGTTTATCGTACTTCAACCCAGATACGCAGTATTTT
D gene: -
V gene: TRBV27
J gene: TRBJ2-3
clone size: -

CDR3 protein: CASSTGTGQYEQYF
CDR3 DNA: TGTGCCAGTAGTACCGGGACAGGGCAATACGAGCAGTACTTC
D gene: TRBD1
V gene: TRBV19
J gene: TRBJ2-7
clone size: many

CDR3 protein: CSVGGAYDNEQFF
CDR3 DNA: TGCAGCGTCGGTGGGGCATATGACAATGAGCAGTTCTTC
D gene: -
V gene: TRBV29-1
J gene: TRBJ2-1
clone size: -

CDR3 protein: CASSPKDKGYTDTQYF
CDR3 DNA: TGTGCCAGCAGTCCGAAGGACAAGGGGTACACAGATACGCAGTATTTT
D gene: -
V gene: TRBV6-1
J gene: TRBJ2-3
clone size: many

CDR3 protein: CASSSRTSGYSGEQFF
CDR3 DNA: TGTGCCAGCAGCTCCCGGACTAGCGGGTACTCAGGTGAGCAGTTCTTC
D gene: TRBD2
V gene: TRBV13
J gene: TRBJ2-1
clone size: few

CDR3 protein: CASSQDPTERVSPLAKNIQYF
CDR3 DNA: TGTGCCAGCAGCCAAGACCCCACCGAACGGGTGTCCCCCCTAGCCAAAAACATTCAGTACTTC
D gene: -
V gene: TRBV4-2
J gene: TRBJ2-4
clone size: few

CDR3 protein: CSVALTGGSAEAFF
CDR3 DNA: TGCAGCGTCGCATTGACAGGGGGCTCGGCTGAAGCTTTCTTT
D gene: TRBD1
V gene: TRBV29-1
J gene: TRBJ1-1
clone size: few